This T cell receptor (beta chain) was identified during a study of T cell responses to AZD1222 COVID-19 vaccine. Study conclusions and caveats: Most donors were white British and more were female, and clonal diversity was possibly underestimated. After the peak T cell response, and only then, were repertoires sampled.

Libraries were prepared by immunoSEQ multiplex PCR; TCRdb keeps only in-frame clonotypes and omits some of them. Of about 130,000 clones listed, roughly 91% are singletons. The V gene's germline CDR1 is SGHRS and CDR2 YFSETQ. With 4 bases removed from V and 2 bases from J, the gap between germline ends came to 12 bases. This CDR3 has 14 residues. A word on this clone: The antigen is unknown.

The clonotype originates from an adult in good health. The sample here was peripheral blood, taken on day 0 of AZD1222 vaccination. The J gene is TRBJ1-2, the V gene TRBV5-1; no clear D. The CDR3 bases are TGCGCCAGCAGCCCACCTAGGACGAACTATGGCTACACCTTC. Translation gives CASSPPRTNYGYTF.